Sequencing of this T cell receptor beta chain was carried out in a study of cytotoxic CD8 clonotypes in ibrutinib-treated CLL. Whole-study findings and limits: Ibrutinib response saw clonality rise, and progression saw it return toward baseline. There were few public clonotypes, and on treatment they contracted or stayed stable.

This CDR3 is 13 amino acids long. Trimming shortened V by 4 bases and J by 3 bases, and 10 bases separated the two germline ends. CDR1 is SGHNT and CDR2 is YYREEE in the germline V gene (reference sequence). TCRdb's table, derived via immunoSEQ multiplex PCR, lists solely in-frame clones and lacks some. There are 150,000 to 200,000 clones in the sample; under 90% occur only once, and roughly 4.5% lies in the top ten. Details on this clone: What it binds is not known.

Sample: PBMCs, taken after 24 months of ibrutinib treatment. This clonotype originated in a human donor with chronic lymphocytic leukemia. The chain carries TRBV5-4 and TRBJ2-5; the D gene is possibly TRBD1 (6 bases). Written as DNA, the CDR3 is TGTGCCAGCAGCCGTTGGACAGAAGAGACCCAGTACTTC. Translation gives CASSRWTEETQYF.